This T cell receptor beta chain was identified in a study of blood T cell repertoires in COVID-19. Study-wide background: Collection of acute and convalescent COVID-19 samples took place in the United States, Italy and Spain. T cells, B-cell-depleted T cells, or PBMCs provided the cDNA or gDNA that served as material.

In the source study's methods: The authors estimated nucleated cell counts from reference gene primer amplification. Repertoires were generated with immunoSEQ multiplex PCR, while TCRdb's copy carries only in-frame clones and drops some. D and trimming come from the DNA, and the V and J calls and clone size come from that table. Found here are roughly 100,000 clones, over 65% of them singletons; the top ten hold 12%. Trimming removed 0 bases at V and 7 bases at J, with 13 bases between. This CDR3 is 15 amino acids long. Germline values: CDR1 LGHNA, CDR2 YSLEER. The gene calls are TRBV4-3 and TRBJ2-1, with D possibly matching TRBD1 (6 bases). Specimen: peripheral blood. This clonotype originated in a human donor in a cohort sampled during active COVID-19. CDR3 in amino acids: CASSQDWTVGNEQFF. CDR3 DNA sequence: TGCGCCAGCAGCCAAGATTGGACAGTGGGGAATGAGCAGTTCTTC.